These 22 T cell receptor beta chains were all obtained from the same sample, sequenced in a study of vaccination and CD4 T cells after COVID-19. At the Johns Hopkins FTIC core, DNA taken from cultured CD4+ T cells was sequenced by way of the Oncomine TCR Beta short-read assay. TCRdb used MiXCR to reprocess the PCR reads, holding one entry per CDR3 protein. The sample includes about 22,000 distinct CDR3 sequences, approximately 38% of them seen just once. No antigen has been identified for these receptors. Treatment indicated: roughly ten-day PBMC culture with coronavirus spike peptide pools or control peptides (ViraFEST assay). The input for sequencing was CD4+ T cells from blood, cultured in vitro, taken before SARS-CoV-2 vaccination. These receptors were taken from a human donor who had recovered from COVID-19.

The gene calls are TRBV19 and TRBJ1-3; a possible D gene is TRBD1 (6 bases). The V and J ends lost 6 bases and 0 bases respectively, with 18 bases between them. CDR3 length: 17 residues. Per the germline V gene, CDR1 is LNHDA and CDR2 is SQIVND (reference sequence). Here the CDR3 reads CASRVHGTPSSGNTIYF. The CDR3 coding sequence is TGTGCCAGTAGGGTACACGGGACACCAAGCTCTGGAAACACCATATATTTT. Looking up the rest from reference TRBV19 and TRBJ1-3 gives the full variable domain: DGGITQSPKYLFRKEGQNVTLSCEQNLNHDAMYWYRQDPGQGLRLIYYSQIVNDFQKGDIAEGYSVSREKKESFPLTVTSAQKNPTAFYLCASRVHGTPSSGNTIYFGEGSWLTVV.

The chain employs TRBV2 and TRBJ1-6; TRBD1 matches at 9 bases. The CDR3 is made up of 16 amino acids. V lost 4 bases to trimming and J lost 5 bases; unmatched junction nucleotides: 6. Germline values: CDR1 SNHLY, CDR2 FYNNEI. The CDR3 sequence is CASSGGTGSNNSPLHF. CDR3 coding DNA: TGTGCCAGCAGTGGTGGGACAGGGAGCAATAATTCACCCCTCCACTTT. Full variable domain (remainder filled in from reference TRBV2 and TRBJ1-6): EPEVTQTPSHQVTQMGQEVILRCVPISNHLYFYWYRQILGQKVEFLVSFYNNEISEKSEIFDDQFSVERPDGSNFTLKIRSTKLEDSAMYFCASSGGTGSNNSPLHFGNGTRLTVT.

This clonotype was counted only a few times. The gene calls are TRBV7-9 and TRBJ2-7; 7 bases match TRBD2. The CDR3 totals 15 residues. Per the germline V gene, CDR1 is SEHNR and CDR2 is FQNEAQ (reference sequence). J gave up 6 bases and V 4 bases, and 12 bases lay outside the gene matches. As DNA, the CDR3 is TGTGCCAGCAGCTCGATGGTGGGCGGGAGCGCCGAGCAGTACTTC. Amino acid sequence: CASSSMVGGSAEQYF. The entire variable domain, with the rest obtained from reference TRBV7-9 and TRBJ2-7, is as follows: DTGVSQNPRHKITKRGQNVTFRCDPISEHNRLYWYRQTLGQGPEFLTYFQNEAQLEKSRLLSDRFSAERPKGSFSTLEIQRTEQGDSAMYLCASSSMVGGSAEQYFGPGTRLTVT.

The chain combines TRBV10-3 with TRBJ1-6; unclear D gene. Per the germline V gene, CDR1 is ENHRY and CDR2 is SYGVKD. Trimming took off 5 bases at V and 5 bases at J, with 16 bases between the two ends. The length of the CDR3 is 16 residues. DNA of the CDR3: TGTGCCATCAGTCCGAGTCGTGCGGAGGATAATTCACCCCTCCACTTT. Residues: CAISPSRAEDNSPLHF.

The V gene is TRBV4-3, the J gene TRBJ2-7; 8 bases are shared with TRBD2. Trimming removed 0 bases from V and 2 bases from J; junction bases left unmatched: 3. Germline-derived CDR1 and CDR2 are LGHNA and YSLEER. The CDR3 is 15 amino acids. The CDR3, as DNA: TGCGCCAGCAGCCAAGAACTAGCGGCCCCCTACGAGCAGTACTTC. It translates to CASSQELAAPYEQYF.

The chain recombines TRBV7-9 with TRBJ2-5; possible D gene TRBD2, 5 bases. CDR3 length equals 14 residues. V was shortened by 6 bases and J by 2 bases, with 13 bases between the two germline ends. Germline V gives CDR1 SEHNR, CDR2 FQNEAQ (reference sequence). The CDR3 spells CASRPTDSQETQYF. CDR3 nucleotide sequence: TGTGCCAGCAGACCGACGGACTCACAAGAGACCCAGTACTTC.

A few counts support this clonotype. The chain has TRBV19 and TRBJ1-6, with TRBD1 matching over 9 bases. The V and J ends lost 5 bases and 7 bases, in that order; junction bases with no gene match: 6. Germline V CDR1 and CDR2: LNHDA, SQIVND (reference sequence). The CDR3 runs to 15 residues. CDR3 bases: TGTGCCAGTAGTGGCCGGACAGGGGACAATTCACCCCTCCACTTT. It encodes CASSGRTGDNSPLHF.

This clonotype has just a few counts. The J gene is TRBJ1-5, the V gene TRBV12-3 or TRBV12-4; weak D call: TRBD1 (5 bases). Trimming removed 3 bases at V and 2 bases at J, with 14 bases between. The CDR3 runs to 16 residues. CDR3 bases: TGTGCCAGCAGTTTTCGCGGGGCAGGCGGCAATCAGCCCCAGCATTTT. Amino acids: CASSFRGAGGNQPQHF.

The V call is TRBV15, the J call TRBJ2-1, with a tentative D call TRBD2 (7 bases). V was trimmed by 5 bases and J by 5 bases, leaving 19 bases between them. The V gene's germline CDR1 is LNHNV and CDR2 YYDKDF (reference sequence). This CDR3 is 16 amino acids long. CDR3 DNA sequence: TGTGCCACCAGCGCAGGGGCCGGGGGGTTCAACAATGAGCAGTTCTTC. Translating it yields CATSAGAGGFNNEQFF.

The rearrangement joins TRBV19 to TRBJ2-1, with D possibly matching TRBD1 (6 bases). Trimming shortened V by 5 bases and J by 6 bases, and 17 bases separated the two germline ends. CDR3 length: 15 amino acids. CDR1 and CDR2 (germline): LNHDA, SQIVND (reference sequence). CDR3 sequence (DNA): TGTGCCAGTAGTGCCGGTCAGGGGTTAGGCAATGAGCAGTTCTTC. Translating gives CASSAGQGLGNEQFF.

The chain is built from TRBV6-1 and TRBJ2-7; D is unresolved. Trimming removed 6 bases at V and 2 bases at J, with 5 bases between. The CDR3 consists of 11 residues. Germline values: CDR1 MNHNS, CDR2 SASEGT. CDR3 residues: CASRSTYEQYF. Here the CDR3 DNA reads TGTGCCAGCAGGTCAACCTACGAGCAGTACTTC.

The rearrangement joins TRBV7-2 to TRBJ2-7; the D is unclear. The CDR3 is made up of 14 amino acids. The ends were cut back, 1 base at V and 7 bases at J, with 14 bases in the middle. Germline V CDR1 and CDR2: SGHTA, FQGNSA. In DNA, the CDR3 is TGTGCCAGCAGCTTAGGAGGACCGTCTGTGGAGCAGTACTTC. Translation gives CASSLGGPSVEQYF.

The table lists this clonotype with a few counts. The rearrangement links TRBV19 to TRBJ1-2, with TRBD1 identical over 10 bases. CDR3 length equals 14 residues. V lost 4 bases, J lost 4 bases, and 3 bases stayed unmatched. Germline assignment: CDR1 LNHDA and CDR2 SQIVND (reference sequence). The CDR3 DNA reads TGTGCCAGTAGTACCGGGACAGGGGTCTATGGCTACACCTTC. It encodes CASSTGTGVYGYTF.

This clonotype was detected only a few times. The chain couples TRBV7-9 to TRBJ1-3, with 7 bases matching TRBD1. This CDR3 spans 17 amino acids. Germline V gene sequence: CDR1 SEHNR, CDR2 FQNEAQ (reference sequence). Trimming cost V 1 base and J 0 bases; bases outside gene matches: 6. The CDR3 loop reads CASSLVQGPNSGNTIYF. CDR3 coding DNA: TGTGCCAGCAGCTTAGTACAGGGGCCAAACTCTGGAAACACCATATATTTT. Together with reference TRBV7-9 and TRBJ1-3, the CDR3 gives the full variable domain: DTGVSQNPRHKITKRGQNVTFRCDPISEHNRLYWYRQTLGQGPEFLTYFQNEAQLEKSRLLSDRFSAERPKGSFSTLEIQRTEQGDSAMYLCASSLVQGPNSGNTIYFGEGSWLTVV.

This clonotype occurred a few times. The genes are TRBV6-1 and TRBJ1-5, with a tentative D call TRBD1 (5 bases). CDR1 is MNHNS, CDR2 SASEGT, per germline. V was trimmed by 8 bases and J by 6 bases, leaving 17 bases between them. CDR3 size: 14 residues. This CDR3 is CASRFLGGSQPQHF. For the CDR3, the DNA is TGTGCCAGCCGCTTCTTGGGGGGAAGTCAGCCCCAGCATTTT.

The chain employs TRBV19 and TRBJ1-5, with TRBD1 identical over 8 bases. Germline CDR1 is LNHDA and CDR2 is SQIVND (reference sequence). With 5 bases clipped from V and 6 bases from J, the junction kept 12 bases outside the gene matches. The CDR3 length is 16 residues. As DNA, the CDR3 is TGTGCCAGTAGTTCAATAATGACAGGGGACACTCAGCCCCAGCATTTT. Amino acid sequence: CASSSIMTGDTQPQHF. Full variable domain (missing parts from reference TRBV19 and TRBJ1-5): DGGITQSPKYLFRKEGQNVTLSCEQNLNHDAMYWYRQDPGQGLRLIYYSQIVNDFQKGDIAEGYSVSREKKESFPLTVTSAQKNPTAFYLCASSSIMTGDTQPQHFGDGTRLSIL.

V gene TRBV7-2 combines with J gene TRBJ1-1; D uncertain. V gave up 5 bases and J gave up 0 bases, with 7 bases separating them. This CDR3 contains 13 residues. Germline CDR1 is SGHTA and CDR2 is FQGNSA. The CDR3 region is CASSLTMNTEAFF. Written as DNA, the CDR3 is TGTGCCAGCAGCCTAACAATGAACACTGAAGCTTTCTTT.

The J gene is TRBJ2-1, the V gene TRBV12-3 or TRBV12-4, with D uncertain. CDR3 size: 11 residues. Trimming took 6 bases from V and 9 from J, leaving 9 bases between them. CDR3 nucleotide sequence: TGTGCCAGCAGCCTTCAGTTTGAGCAGTTCTTC. Its translation is CASSLQFEQFF.

The chain employs TRBV28 and TRBJ2-5, with 10 bases aligning to TRBD2. J lost 6 bases, V lost 2 bases, and 6 bases had no gene match. Looked up from germline, CDR1 is MDHEN and CDR2 is SYDVKM. The CDR3 runs 15 residues. CDR3 region: CASSLNSGRWQTQYF. CDR3 nucleotide sequence: TGTGCCAGCAGTTTAAATAGCGGGAGGTGGCAGACCCAGTACTTC.

This chain uses TRBV20-1 with TRBJ2-1; 8 bases are shared with TRBD2. This CDR3 contains 16 residues. Germline CDR1 DFQATT, CDR2 SNEGSKA (reference sequence). J was trimmed by 4 bases and V by 4 bases; bases with no gene match: 12. Here the CDR3 reads CSATAFRAGGYNEQFF. CDR3 coding DNA: TGCAGTGCTACCGCGTTTAGGGCGGGGGGATACAATGAGCAGTTCTTC.

This clonotype was counted a few times. The V gene is TRBV7-8, the J gene TRBJ2-2; either TRBD1 or TRBD2 may supply D (5 bases each). Trimming shortened V by 4 bases and J by 5 bases, and 11 bases separated the two germline ends. Looked up from germline, CDR1 is SGHVS and CDR2 is FQNEAQ. The CDR3 has 14 amino acids. The CDR3 loop is CASSSGTDTGELFF. The CDR3 DNA is TGTGCCAGCAGCTCAGGGACGGATACCGGGGAGCTGTTTTTT.

The gene calls are TRBV28 and TRBJ1-6; no clear D. The CDR3 is 12 residues long. V dropped 3 bases and J dropped 10 bases, with 7 bases sitting between them. Germline CDR1 MDHEN, CDR2 SYDVKM. The CDR3 DNA sequence: TGTGCCAGCAGTTTGGCAGAGTCACCCCTCCACTTT. Its translation is CASSLAESPLHF.